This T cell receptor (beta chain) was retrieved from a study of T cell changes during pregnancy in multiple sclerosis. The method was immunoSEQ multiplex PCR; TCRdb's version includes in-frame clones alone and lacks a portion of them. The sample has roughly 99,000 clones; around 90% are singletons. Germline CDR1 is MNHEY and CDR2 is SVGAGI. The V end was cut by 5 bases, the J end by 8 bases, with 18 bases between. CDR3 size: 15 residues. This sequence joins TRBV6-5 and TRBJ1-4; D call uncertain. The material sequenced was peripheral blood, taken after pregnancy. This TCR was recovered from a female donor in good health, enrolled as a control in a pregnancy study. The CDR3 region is CASSPRREPREKLFF. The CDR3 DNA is TGTGCCAGCAGTCCCCGAAGGGAGCCTAGGGAAAAACTGTTTTTT.